Listed below are T cell receptor beta chains from one sample, sequenced in a study of cytomegalovirus exposure and HLA in healthy donors. Produced via immunoSEQ multiplex PCR; TCRdb's table is partial and in-frame only. This table holds more than 200,000 clones, more than 75% found once. The sequencing sample was made of PBMCs. These receptors all come from a human donor in good health. CDR3s include the opening cysteine and the closing phenylalanine or tryptophan. The order of the fields is CDR3 protein, D gene, J gene, clone size, V gene. The D gene is left open where the match is weak. Not all rows give a size; the values are once, few, many and, for expanded clones, a class.

CDR3aa: CASRAGKGTQYF
d_gene: -
j_gene: TRBJ2-5
abundance: -
v_gene: TRBV2

CDR3aa: CASSFPGGWGNYGYTF
d_gene: TRBD1
j_gene: TRBJ1-2
abundance: -
v_gene: TRBV7-8

CDR3aa: CATALSGDGYTF
d_gene: -
j_gene: TRBJ1-2
abundance: -
v_gene: TRBV28

CDR3aa: CSVRQTAGNEQFF
d_gene: -
j_gene: TRBJ2-1
abundance: -
v_gene: TRBV29-1

CDR3aa: CASSFAGQGVRFREKLFF
d_gene: TRBD1
j_gene: TRBJ1-4
abundance: -
v_gene: TRBV28

CDR3aa: CASGADLGNTIYF
d_gene: -
j_gene: TRBJ1-3
abundance: -
v_gene: TRBV2

CDR3aa: CASSGPGEDDIQYF
d_gene: -
j_gene: TRBJ2-4
abundance: -
v_gene: TRBV18

CDR3aa: CASSQDPGSYEQYF
d_gene: -
j_gene: TRBJ2-7
abundance: -
v_gene: TRBV4-3

CDR3aa: CASTQTSTNEKLFF
d_gene: -
j_gene: TRBJ1-4
abundance: -
v_gene: TRBV7-9

CDR3aa: CASSGAGGPSTDTQYF
d_gene: TRBD2
j_gene: TRBJ2-3
abundance: -
v_gene: TRBV5-1

CDR3aa: CASSPDGGENTIYF
d_gene: -
j_gene: TRBJ1-3
abundance: few
v_gene: TRBV5-4

CDR3aa: CASGPVSYNEQFF
d_gene: -
j_gene: TRBJ2-1
abundance: -
v_gene: TRBV7-9

CDR3aa: CASSLGGQGSDEKLFF
d_gene: TRBD1
j_gene: TRBJ1-4
abundance: few
v_gene: TRBV7-6

CDR3aa: CASSFSGGSYEQYF
d_gene: TRBD1
j_gene: TRBJ2-7
abundance: -
v_gene: TRBV28

CDR3aa: CASSYSGGEQYF
d_gene: -
j_gene: TRBJ2-7
abundance: -
v_gene: TRBV6-5

CDR3aa: CASSGDRVRTEAFF
d_gene: TRBD1
j_gene: TRBJ1-1
abundance: -
v_gene: TRBV5-1

CDR3aa: CAWSTGSGLGEKLFF
d_gene: -
j_gene: TRBJ1-4
abundance: few
v_gene: TRBV30

CDR3aa: CASSPRLAGQTQYF
d_gene: TRBD2
j_gene: TRBJ2-5
abundance: -
v_gene: TRBV9

CDR3aa: CASSDRDRDGYTF
d_gene: TRBD1
j_gene: TRBJ1-2
abundance: -
v_gene: TRBV7-9

CDR3aa: CASSFPGTSYNEQFF
d_gene: -
j_gene: TRBJ2-1
abundance: -
v_gene: TRBV7-8

CDR3aa: CASSFFQGYGYTF
d_gene: -
j_gene: TRBJ1-2
abundance: few
v_gene: TRBV7-9

CDR3aa: CASSPDRGYGYPF
d_gene: TRBD1
j_gene: TRBJ1-2
abundance: once
v_gene: TRBV4-1

CDR3aa: CASSSEAQGYEQYF
d_gene: -
j_gene: TRBJ2-7
abundance: -
v_gene: TRBV18

CDR3aa: CASTEGQVRSYEQYF
d_gene: TRBD1
j_gene: TRBJ2-7
abundance: -
v_gene: TRBV6-1

CDR3aa: CASRTTGSEQFF
d_gene: -
j_gene: TRBJ2-1
abundance: -
v_gene: TRBV11-2

CDR3aa: CASSTSGQAGLVTEAFF
d_gene: TRBD1
j_gene: TRBJ1-1
abundance: -
v_gene: TRBV19

CDR3aa: CASTQTGPTDTQYF
d_gene: TRBD1
j_gene: TRBJ2-3
abundance: -
v_gene: TRBV2

CDR3aa: CASSLSGGLNTEAFF
d_gene: -
j_gene: TRBJ1-1
abundance: -
v_gene: TRBV27

CDR3aa: CASRFFQTGATGANVLTF
d_gene: -
j_gene: TRBJ2-6
abundance: -
v_gene: TRBV12-2

CDR3aa: CASSLVIQVLYEQYF
d_gene: -
j_gene: TRBJ2-7
abundance: -
v_gene: TRBV13

CDR3aa: CASSQAPGQATYEQYF
d_gene: TRBD1
j_gene: TRBJ2-7
abundance: -
v_gene: TRBV4-1

CDR3aa: CASSLLAGGLYNEQFF
d_gene: TRBD2
j_gene: TRBJ2-1
abundance: -
v_gene: TRBV27

CDR3aa: CASSPREAGGNEQYF
d_gene: TRBD1
j_gene: TRBJ2-7
abundance: -
v_gene: TRBV4-1

CDR3aa: CASSQGWYKRGQETQYF
d_gene: TRBD2
j_gene: TRBJ2-5
abundance: -
v_gene: TRBV4-1

CDR3aa: CASSLLVTGDTGELFF
d_gene: TRBD1
j_gene: TRBJ2-2
abundance: -
v_gene: TRBV27